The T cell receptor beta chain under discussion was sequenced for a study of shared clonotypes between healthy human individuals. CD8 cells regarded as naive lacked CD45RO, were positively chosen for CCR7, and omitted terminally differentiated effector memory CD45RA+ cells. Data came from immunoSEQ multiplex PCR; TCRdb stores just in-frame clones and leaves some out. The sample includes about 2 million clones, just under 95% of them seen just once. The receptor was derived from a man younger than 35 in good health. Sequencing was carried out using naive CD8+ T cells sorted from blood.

CDR3 DNA: TGTGCCAGCAGCCCCGAGCACACCGGGGAGCTGTTTTTT. Its translation: CASSPEHTGELFF. The chain is built from TRBV7-9 and TRBJ2-2; the D is unclear. The CDR3 length is 13 residues. Germline V gene data show CDR1 as SEHNR and CDR2 as FQNEAQ (reference sequence). V lost 5 bases to trimming and J lost 3 bases, with 7 bases between them.